This T cell receptor beta chain was sequenced for a study of T-cell memory formation after mild COVID-19. This clonotype was counted only a few times. MiXCR was run by TCRdb on the 5' RACE reads, yielding one entry per CDR3 protein. The sample yields fewer than 350,000 distinct CDR3 sequences, around 8% seen once. The receptor was isolated from a man aged 18 to 30 who had mild COVID-19 (a few samples of this study predate the infection). Cell type and time point are not known. Sequenced input: PBMCs or a T cell subset sorted from them (not recorded which).

CDR3 in DNA: TGCAGTGCTAGAGGTGCCCTAGCGGGGGGCCGCCAAGAGACCCAGTACTTC. Its protein is CSARGALAGGRQETQYF. The gene calls are TRBV20-1 and TRBJ2-5; 11 nucleotides agree with TRBD2. In germline, CDR1 is DFQATT, CDR2 SNEGSKA (reference sequence). The ends lost 1 base at V and 1 base at J; junction bases unmatched: 8. The CDR3 runs 17 residues.